This TCR beta chain was sequenced in a study of cytomegalovirus exposure and HLA in healthy donors. PCR primers comprised 60 Vbeta and 13 Jbeta primers. The method was immunoSEQ multiplex PCR; TCRdb's version includes in-frame clones alone and lacks a portion of them. This repertoire shows approximately 140,000 clones, approximately 85% found once; its top ten account for roughly 6.7%. J lost 3 bases, V lost 3 bases, and 5 bases had no gene match. Germline CDR1 and CDR2: MDHEN and SYDVKM. The CDR3 contains 15 residues. The rearrangement joins TRBV28 to TRBJ2-1, with 7 nucleotides matching TRBD1. This receptor was obtained from a man aged 50 to 60 in good health and CMV-seropositive. The sequenced material came from PBMCs. Written as DNA, the CDR3 is TGTGCCAGCAGTTTTATAGGGACAGACTACAATGAGCAGTTCTTC. It is translated as CASSFIGTDYNEQFF.